Described below is a single TCR beta chain sequence and its context. Its antigen is not yet known. No much larger clone is present one base from it, and per-base qualities are unavailable. To demonstrate the VDJtools post-analysis software, TCR beta repertoires were profiled from the peripheral blood of more than ten young patients with multiple sclerosis. The multiple sclerosis patients were children and adolescents between roughly 6 and 17 years of age. These data belong to a study of post-analysis software for immune sequencing data (dated by TCRdb to between 2014 and 2017). Looking at the study overall: Recorded disease courses included relapsing-remitting, secondary progressive and progressive-relapsing multiple sclerosis, with some patients lacking subtype annotation. The multiple sclerosis patient repertoires were compared with about a dozen previously published healthy control repertoires from donors aged about 6 to 26 years. A subset of samples was prepared in parallel using single-end sample barcoding, then pooled and co-amplified after Illumina adapter ligation. The research as a whole found: The multiple sclerosis patient group was slightly younger than the control group. Significantly higher frequencies in patients than in controls were found for a handful of TRBV segments, including TRBV5-6, TRBV5-1 and TRBV20-1. When samples were clustered directly using the F measure, samples prepared in the same batch co-clustered strongly, which prompted a batch-effect correction. Normalized Chao1 diversity was significantly lower in multiple sclerosis patients than controls, suggesting substantial peripheral T-cell clonal expansion.

To prepare the library, PCR was applied. This sample was sequenced with an Illumina HiSeq 2500. To reduce PCR and sequencing biases, unique molecular identifiers were built into the TCR beta cDNA libraries. Roughly 500,000 cDNA molecules were obtained per 1 to 10 million input T cells, so each molecule approximated one T cell. The patient libraries were prepared and sequenced using the same protocol as the earlier healthy control dataset. Samples belonging to the same batch were prepared together, multiplexed and sequenced on a shared HiSeq lane. As for how the authors treated the data: Raw barcoded reads were processed with MIGEC, discarding single-read molecular identifier groups before consensus assembly and CDR3 extraction. VDJtools was used for post-analysis of the clonotype tables, with diversity normalized by down-sampling every dataset to the smallest sample size. In repertoire overlap clustering, CDR3 amino acid sequences, but not nucleotide sequences, were matched to correct batch-related cross-sample contamination. TCRdb's own reprocessing of the public reads used fastp at Q25 and MiXCR and kept productive beta chains. When rows share a CDR3 protein, they turn into one entry using the most common DNA and genes. Here the V and J calls rest on TCRdb's processing, not on the authors' analysis. The sample profile shows over 250,000 distinct CDR3 sequences; 35% to 40% of them were found once. The ten most abundant clones make up 4% to 5.5% of the sample.

V is clipped by 2 bases and J by 6 bases, and the sequence between their germline boundaries is 15 bases long. There are 15 amino acids in the CDR3, from cysteine to phenylalanine inclusive. The read is trimmed to its CDR3 DNA, 45 bases read in frame from base 1. The germline V gene specifies MGHRA as CDR1 and YSYEKL as CDR2. The chain was built from TRBV4-1 and TRBJ2-3, with a tentative D call of TRBD1 or TRBD2, each matching 5 bases. Sequenced: blood. The sequence derives from a girl between 10 and 17 years old with multiple sclerosis. The CDR3 has the sequence CASSQREDWGDTQYF. The nucleotide sequence reads as follows: TGCGCCAGCAGCCAAAGAGAGGACTGGGGCGATACGCAGTATTTT.